The clone carrying this T cell receptor (beta chain) was seen many times. The V end lost 6 bases, the J end lost 2 bases, and 21 bases lay between the germline ends. The CDR3 runs to 17 residues. Germline values: CDR1 SGHVS, CDR2 FQNEAQ. The data stem from a study of spatial heterogeneity in lung cancer. Time point specified: sample taken at primary tumor resection. TCRdb itself ran the 5' RACE reads through MiXCR, one entry per CDR3 protein. The sample has about 7,000 distinct CDR3 sequences, over 7.5% seen once; the top ten hold approximately 45%. This TCR derives from a male donor with early-stage non-small cell lung cancer. The source material was PBMCs, sampled at surgery. The V gene is TRBV7-8, the J gene TRBJ2-3, with D perhaps assigned TRBD1 or TRBD2 (6 bases each). DNA for the CDR3: TGTGCCAGCAGAGTCACCGGGGGCCAAACACTCACAGATACGCAGTATTTT. Translation gives CASRVTGGQTLTDTQYF. The full variable domain, rest sourced from reference TRBV7-8 and TRBJ2-3, is GAGVSQSPRYKVAKRGQDVALRCDPISGHVSLFWYQQALGQGPEFLTYFQNEAQLDKSGLPSDRFFAERPEGSVSTLKIQRTQQEDSAVYLCASRVTGGQTLTDTQYFGPGTRLTVL.